This note documents a single T cell receptor beta chain sequence. Its antigen remains unidentified. No much larger clone exists at a distance of one base, and base qualities are not known. Every diabetic patient fulfilled standard classification criteria for type 1 or type 2 diabetes, and glucose and C-peptide were measured using WHO-recommended methods. Exclusion applied to any donor with other autoimmune diseases or infections within the previous four weeks. From each participant, 9.5 to 10 milliliters of peripheral blood were collected. LymphoPrep density separation was used to isolate PBMCs. This entry belongs to a study of type 1 and type 2 diabetes patients (dated by TCRdb to the mid-2010s). Regarding the complete study: Nine type 1 diabetes patients, a few type 2 diabetes patients and about 6 nondiabetic controls, all recruited in China, made up the cohort. Across the study, CD4+ and CD8+ T cells were positively selected from PBMCs using CD4 or CD8 MicroBeads on MACS columns. The whole study generated approximately 19 million paired-end reads. TCRbeta repertoires were profiled by high-throughput sequencing in the study to compare type 1 diabetes, type 2 diabetes and nondiabetic individuals. For the type 1 diabetes patients, the type 2 diabetes patients acted as a disease comparison group. Similar V gene usage was observed when approximately 19-cycle and roughly 25-cycle amplification were compared, suggesting similar primer efficiencies and random PCR bias. TCRbeta libraries were sequenced paired-end on Illumina HiSeq 2000 or MiSeq instruments. Broader findings and caveats from the paper: Only a limited number of T2D and control samples were sequenced, so some T1D-only HECs might also appear in more T2D or control samples. Type 2 diabetes patients had few highly-expanded CD4+ clones, median one, accounting for a median approximately 3.8% of reads. The study groups were not matched for age and gender, which could bias interpretation. V and J gene usage patterns of type 2 diabetes and control samples were highly correlated, averaging roughly 0.97 between samples. High diversity was shown by type 2 diabetes repertoires, and the diversity was significantly greater than that of type 1 diabetes repertoires in both CD4+ and CD8+ T cells.

Sequencing took place on an Illumina MiSeq. Genomic DNA from sorted T cell subsets was used as template for TCRbeta CDR3 amplification. The TCRbeta CDR3 region was amplified by multiplex PCR using 30 forward and 13 reverse primers. PCR products were purified with AMPure XP beads, then indices and adaptors were added in a second approximately 26-cycle PCR. Before sequencing, the libraries were purified from gel with the QIAquick Gel Extraction Kit. The study's own analysis went as follows. Paired-end reads were merged using FLASH and were aligned with IgBLAST to IMGT V, D and J germline references. After reads whose alignment identity to germline references fell below 70% were discarded, more than 9,500,000 reads remained study-wide. CDR3 boundaries, reading frame and productivity were assigned following IMGT definitions. Highly-expanded clones were defined as clones at or above 1% of reads, and diversity was measured by normalized Shannon entropy. Unpaired two-tailed t-tests were used to test group differences in Shannon entropy. TCRdb reran the public reads through fastp at Q25 and MiXCR, keeping productive beta chains. Duplicate CDR3 protein sequences are folded into a single record with the most common DNA and genes. These V and J calls originate from TCRdb's pipeline instead of the authors' own analysis. The sample includes 270,000 or so distinct CDR3 sequences, with around 50% observed a single time. The ten top clones hold roughly 13% of the sample.

CDR1 and CDR2, per the germline V gene, are SGHDN and FVKESK. V lost 8 bases and J lost 11 bases; the stretch between them is 15 bases long. CDR3 length: 11 amino acids, cysteine to phenylalanine. The only DNA kept is the CDR3, 33 bases in frame from the first base. The source of this sequence is a man between 18 and 35 years old with type 2 diabetes. Sequencing used peripheral blood mononuclear cells (PBMCs). This chain is built from TRBV14 and TRBJ1-2, with no D gene named confidently. Here is the DNA: TGTGCCAGCGGCCGACTCACAAGTTACACCTTC. The resulting protein is CASGRLTSYTF.